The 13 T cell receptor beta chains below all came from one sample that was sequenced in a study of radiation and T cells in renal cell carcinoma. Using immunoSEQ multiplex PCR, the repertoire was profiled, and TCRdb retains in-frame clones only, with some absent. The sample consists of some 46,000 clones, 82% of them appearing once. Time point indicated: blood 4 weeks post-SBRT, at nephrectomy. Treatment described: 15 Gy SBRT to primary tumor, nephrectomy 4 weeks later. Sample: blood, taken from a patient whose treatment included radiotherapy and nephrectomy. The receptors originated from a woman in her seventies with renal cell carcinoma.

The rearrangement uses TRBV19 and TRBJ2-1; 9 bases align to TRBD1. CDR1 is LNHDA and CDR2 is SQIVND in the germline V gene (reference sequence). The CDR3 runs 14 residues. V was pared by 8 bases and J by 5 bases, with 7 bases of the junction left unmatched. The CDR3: CASGGTGNDNEQFF. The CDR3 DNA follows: TGTGCCAGTGGCGGGACAGGGAATGACAATGAGCAGTTCTTC. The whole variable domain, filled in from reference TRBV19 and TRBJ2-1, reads DGGITQSPKYLFRKEGQNVTLSCEQNLNHDAMYWYRQDPGQGLRLIYYSQIVNDFQKGDIAEGYSVSREKKESFPLTVTSAQKNPTAFYLCASGGTGNDNEQFFGPGTRLTVL.

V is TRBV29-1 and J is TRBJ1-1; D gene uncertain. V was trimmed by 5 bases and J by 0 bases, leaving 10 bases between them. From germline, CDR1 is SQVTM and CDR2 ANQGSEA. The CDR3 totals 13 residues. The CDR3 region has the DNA TGCAGCGTTAATGGCGTCATGAACACTGAAGCTTTCTTT. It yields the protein CSVNGVMNTEAFF. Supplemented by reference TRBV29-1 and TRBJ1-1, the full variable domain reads SAVISQKPSRDICQRGTSLTIQCQVDSQVTMMFWYRQQPGQSLTLIATANQGSEATYESGFVIDKFPISRPNLTFSTLTVSNMSPEDSSIYLCSVNGVMNTEAFFGQGTRLTVV.

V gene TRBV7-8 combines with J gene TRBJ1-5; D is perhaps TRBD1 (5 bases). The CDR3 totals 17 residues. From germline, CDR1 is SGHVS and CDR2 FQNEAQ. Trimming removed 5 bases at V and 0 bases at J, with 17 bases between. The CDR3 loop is CASSPIGATHSNQPQHF. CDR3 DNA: TGTGCCAGCAGCCCGATCGGGGCAACCCATAGCAATCAGCCCCAGCATTTT.

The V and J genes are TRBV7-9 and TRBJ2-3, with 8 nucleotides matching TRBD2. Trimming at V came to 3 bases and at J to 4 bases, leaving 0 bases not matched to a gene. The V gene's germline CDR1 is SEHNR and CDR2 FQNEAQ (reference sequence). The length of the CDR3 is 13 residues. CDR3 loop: CASSFGGADTQYF. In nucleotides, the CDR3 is TGTGCCAGCAGCTTCGGGGGGGCAGATACGCAGTATTTT.

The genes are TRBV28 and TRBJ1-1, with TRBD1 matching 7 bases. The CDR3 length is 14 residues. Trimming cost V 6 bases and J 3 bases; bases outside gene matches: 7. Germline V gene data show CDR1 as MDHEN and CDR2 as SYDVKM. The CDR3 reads CASRTGQRDTEAFF. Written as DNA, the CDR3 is TGTGCCAGCAGGACAGGGCAAAGAGACACTGAAGCTTTCTTT.

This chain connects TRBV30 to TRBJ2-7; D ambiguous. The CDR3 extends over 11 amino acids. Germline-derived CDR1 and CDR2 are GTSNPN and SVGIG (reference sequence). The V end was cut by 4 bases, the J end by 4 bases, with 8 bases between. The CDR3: CAWTLGYEQYF. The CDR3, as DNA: TGTGCCTGGACCCTGGGGTACGAGCAGTACTTC.

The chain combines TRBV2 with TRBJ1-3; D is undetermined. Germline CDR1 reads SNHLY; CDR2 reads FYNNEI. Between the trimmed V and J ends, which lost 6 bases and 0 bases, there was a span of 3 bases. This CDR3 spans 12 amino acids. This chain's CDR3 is CASRVSGNTIYF. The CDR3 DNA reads TGTGCCAGCAGAGTCTCTGGAAACACCATATATTTT. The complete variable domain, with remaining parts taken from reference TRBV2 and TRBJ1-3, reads EPEVTQTPSHQVTQMGQEVILRCVPISNHLYFYWYRQILGQKVEFLVSFYNNEISEKSEIFDDQFSVERPDGSNFTLKIRSTKLEDSAMYFCASRVSGNTIYFGEGSWLTVV.

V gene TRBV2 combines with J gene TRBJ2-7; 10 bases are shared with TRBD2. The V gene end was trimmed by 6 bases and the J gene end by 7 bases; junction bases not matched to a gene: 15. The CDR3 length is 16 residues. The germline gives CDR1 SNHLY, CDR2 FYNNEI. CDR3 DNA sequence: TGTGCCAGCAGCTCCCAGTGGAGCGGGGGGGCCGGGGAGCAGTACTTC. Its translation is CASSSQWSGGAGEQYF.

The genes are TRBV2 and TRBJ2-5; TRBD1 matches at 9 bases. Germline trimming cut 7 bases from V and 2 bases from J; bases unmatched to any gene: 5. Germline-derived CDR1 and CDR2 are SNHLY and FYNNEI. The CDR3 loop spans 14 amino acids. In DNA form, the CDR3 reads TGTGCCAGCACTGAGACAGGGGGTCAAGAGACCCAGTACTTC. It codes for CASTETGGQETQYF.

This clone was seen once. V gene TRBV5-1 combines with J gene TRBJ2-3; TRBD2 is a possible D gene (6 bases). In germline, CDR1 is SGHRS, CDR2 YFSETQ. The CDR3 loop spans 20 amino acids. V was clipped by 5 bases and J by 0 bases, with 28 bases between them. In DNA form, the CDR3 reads TGCGCCAGCAGTGGGTCGGCGGGACGCCTCCCCCTCTCTAGCACAGATACGCAGTATTTT. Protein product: CASSGSAGRLPLSSTDTQYF. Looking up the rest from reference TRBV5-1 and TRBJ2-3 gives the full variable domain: KAGVTQTPRYLIKTRGQQVTLSCSPISGHRSVSWYQQTPGQGLQFLFEYFSETQRNKGNFPGRFSGRQFSNSRSEMNVSTLELGDSALYLCASSGSAGRLPLSSTDTQYFGPGTRLTVL.

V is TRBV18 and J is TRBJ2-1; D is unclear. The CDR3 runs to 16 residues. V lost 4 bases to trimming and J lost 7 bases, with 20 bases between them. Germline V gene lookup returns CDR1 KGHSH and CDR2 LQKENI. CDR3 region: CASSLPALTPDNEQFF. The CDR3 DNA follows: TGTGCCAGCTCACTCCCGGCCCTAACTCCCGATAATGAGCAGTTCTTC.

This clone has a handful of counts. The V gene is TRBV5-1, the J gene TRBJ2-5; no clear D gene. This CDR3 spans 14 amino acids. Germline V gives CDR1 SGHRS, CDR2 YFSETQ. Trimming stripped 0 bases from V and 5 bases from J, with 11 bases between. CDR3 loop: CASSLAVASETQYF. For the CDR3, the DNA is TGCGCCAGCAGCTTGGCCGTAGCTTCCGAGACCCAGTACTTC.

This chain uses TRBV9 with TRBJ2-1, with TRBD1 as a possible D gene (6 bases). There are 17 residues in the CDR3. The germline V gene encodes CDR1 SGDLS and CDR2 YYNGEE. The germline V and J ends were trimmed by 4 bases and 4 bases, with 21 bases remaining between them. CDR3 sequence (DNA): TGTGCCAGCAGCTCCACCATGGTGAACAGGGCTTACAATGAGCAGTTCTTC. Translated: CASSSTMVNRAYNEQFF.